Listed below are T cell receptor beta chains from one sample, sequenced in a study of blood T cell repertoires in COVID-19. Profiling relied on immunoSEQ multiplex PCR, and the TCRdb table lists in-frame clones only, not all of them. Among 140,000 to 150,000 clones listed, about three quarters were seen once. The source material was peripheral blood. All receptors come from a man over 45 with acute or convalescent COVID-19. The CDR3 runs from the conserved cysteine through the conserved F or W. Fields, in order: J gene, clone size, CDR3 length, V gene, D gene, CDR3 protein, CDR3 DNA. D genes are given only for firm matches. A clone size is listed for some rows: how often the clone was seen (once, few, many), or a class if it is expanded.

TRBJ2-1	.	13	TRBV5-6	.	CASSLVGANEQFF	TGTGCCAGCAGCTTGGTGGGGGCCAATGAGCAGTTCTTC
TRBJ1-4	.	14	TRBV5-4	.	CASSLGGAGEKLFF	TGTGCCAGCAGCTTAGGGGGGGCGGGCGAAAAACTGTTTTTT
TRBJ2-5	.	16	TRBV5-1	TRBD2	CASSLGFGGVQETQYF	TGCGCCAGCAGCTTGGGTTTCGGGGGGGTCCAAGAGACCCAGTACTTC
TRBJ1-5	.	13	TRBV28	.	CATMSSRHQPQHF	TGTGCCACCATGTCGTCGCGCCATCAGCCCCAGCATTTT
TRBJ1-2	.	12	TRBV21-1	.	CASDRVLYGYTF	TGTGCCAGCGACCGGGTTTTATATGGCTACACCTTC
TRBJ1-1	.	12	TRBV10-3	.	CATAGGNTEAFF	TGTGCCACCGCGGGAGGGAACACTGAAGCTTTCTTT
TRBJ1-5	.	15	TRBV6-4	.	CASSEGHRSPKPQHF	TGTGCCAGCAGTGAGGGACACAGAAGCCCGAAGCCCCAGCATTTT
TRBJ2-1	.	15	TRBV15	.	CATSRDYSAGNEQFF	TGTGCCACCAGCAGAGATTATAGCGCGGGCAATGAGCAGTTCTTC
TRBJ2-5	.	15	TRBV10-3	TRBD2	CAIRREAGGPETQYF	TGTGCCATCAGGAGGGAAGCGGGGGGGCCTGAGACCCAGTACTTC
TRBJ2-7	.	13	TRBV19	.	CASSIDRYYEQYF	TGTGCCAGTTCTATCGACAGGTACTACGAGCAGTACTTC
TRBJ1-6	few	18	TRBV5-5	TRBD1	CASSPGADRGNMNSPLHF	TGTGCCAGCAGCCCCGGTGCGGACAGGGGGAATATGAATTCACCCCTCCACTTT
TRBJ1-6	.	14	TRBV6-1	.	CASSEGQGNSPLHF	TGTGCCAGCAGTGAAGGGCAGGGTAATTCACCCCTCCACTTT
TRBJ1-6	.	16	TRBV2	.	CASSEEAADYNSPLHF	TGTGCCAGCAGTGAAGAGGCGGCGGACTATAATTCACCCCTCCACTTT
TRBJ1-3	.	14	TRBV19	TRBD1	CASTPRGPGNTIYF	TGTGCCAGTACGCCGAGGGGGCCTGGAAACACCATATATTTT
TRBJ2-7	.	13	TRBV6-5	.	CASRPTGEAEQYF	TGTGCCAGCAGACCCACAGGGGAGGCCGAGCAGTACTTC
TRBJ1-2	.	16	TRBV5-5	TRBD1	CASSKTGTGSNYGYTF	TGTGCCAGCAGCAAGACCGGGACAGGGTCTAACTATGGCTACACCTTC
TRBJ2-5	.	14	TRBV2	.	CASRGTLSGETQYF	TGTGCCAGCCGGGGAACCCTCTCCGGAGAGACCCAGTACTTC
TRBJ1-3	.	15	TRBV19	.	CASRRDTSSGNTIYF	TGTGCCAGTAGGAGGGACACTAGCTCTGGAAACACCATATATTTT
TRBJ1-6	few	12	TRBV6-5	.	CASNQGNSPLHF	TGTGCCAGCAACCAGGGCAACTCACCCCTCCACTTT
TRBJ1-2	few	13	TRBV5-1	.	CASSLAQDLDYTF	TGCGCCAGCAGCTTGGCACAGGATTTGGACTACACCTTC
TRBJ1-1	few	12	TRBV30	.	CAWSVTFAEAFF	TGTGCCTGGAGTGTAACATTCGCTGAAGCTTTCTTT
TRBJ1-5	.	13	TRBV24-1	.	CATSDRVDQPQHF	TGTGCCACCAGTGACAGGGTCGATCAGCCCCAGCATTTT